This is a list of T cell receptor beta chains from one sample in a study of cytomegalovirus exposure and HLA in healthy donors. Using immunoSEQ multiplex PCR, the repertoire was profiled, and TCRdb retains in-frame clones only, with some absent. The sample shows 120,000 to 150,000 clones, 55% to 80% of them seen only once. Sequenced sample: PBMCs. All receptors derive from a woman aged 40 to 49 in good health and CMV-seronegative. Both conserved end residues are part of each CDR3. Each record gives: V gene, J gene, clone size, D gene, CDR3 protein, CDR3 DNA. A D gene is named only where the DNA matches it firmly. Clone size is given for some rows only: seen once, a few or many times, or a class if the clone is expanded.

v_gene: TRBV6-1; j_gene: TRBJ1-2; abundance: -; d_gene: -; CDR3aa: CASSEEERPGDYGYTF; CDR3nt: TGTGCCAGCAGTGAAGAAGAGAGACCGGGGGACTATGGCTACACCTTC
v_gene: TRBV5-1; j_gene: TRBJ1-4; abundance: few; d_gene: -; CDR3aa: CASSNQGVTNEKLFF; CDR3nt: TGCGCCAGCAGCAACCAGGGTGTAACTAATGAAAAACTGTTTTTT
v_gene: TRBV11-3; j_gene: TRBJ1-3; abundance: -; d_gene: TRBD1; CDR3aa: CASSPGGYLVDSGNTIYF; CDR3nt: TGTGCCAGCAGCCCAGGGGGTTACTTGGTGGACTCTGGAAACACCATATATTTT
v_gene: TRBV18; j_gene: TRBJ1-1; abundance: -; d_gene: -; CDR3aa: CASSPGNGQGKVRAFF; CDR3nt: TGTGCCAGCTCACCGGGGAACGGACAAGGCAAGGTTAGAGCTTTCTTT
v_gene: TRBV6-6; j_gene: TRBJ1-5; abundance: -; d_gene: TRBD1; CDR3aa: CASSYSQGAKQPQHF; CDR3nt: TGTGCCAGCAGTTACTCTCAGGGGGCAAAGCAGCCCCAGCATTTT
v_gene: TRBV18; j_gene: TRBJ1-2; abundance: -; d_gene: -; CDR3aa: CASSRRFYGYTF; CDR3nt: TGTGCCAGCTCACGCAGGTTCTATGGCTACACCTTC
v_gene: TRBV6-6; j_gene: TRBJ1-1; abundance: -; d_gene: -; CDR3aa: CASSYPNEAFF; CDR3nt: TGTGCCAGCAGTTACCCTAACGAAGCTTTCTTT
v_gene: TRBV29-1; j_gene: TRBJ2-7; abundance: -; d_gene: TRBD2; CDR3aa: CSGELAGGHEQYF; CDR3nt: TGCAGCGGGGAACTAGCGGGGGGCCACGAGCAGTACTTC
v_gene: TRBV19; j_gene: TRBJ1-5; abundance: -; d_gene: TRBD1; CDR3aa: CASSIDLSGDRINQPQHF; CDR3nt: TGTGCCAGTAGTATAGATCTATCCGGGGACAGGATCAATCAGCCCCAGCATTTT
v_gene: TRBV19; j_gene: TRBJ2-3; abundance: -; d_gene: TRBD1; CDR3aa: CASSIWGTGLDTQYF; CDR3nt: TGTGCCAGTAGTATCTGGGGGACAGGGTTAGATACGCAGTATTTT
v_gene: TRBV5-4; j_gene: TRBJ1-3; abundance: once; d_gene: -; CDR3aa: CASSLASSGNTIYF; CDR3nt: TGTGCCAGCAGCTTGGCCAGCTCTGGAAACACCATATATTTT
v_gene: TRBV5-1; j_gene: TRBJ1-6; abundance: few; d_gene: -; CDR3aa: CASSFGWIRGYEGNSPLHF; CDR3nt: TGCGCCAGCAGCTTTGGATGGATCAGGGGTTACGAAGGTAATTCACCCCTCCACTTT
v_gene: TRBV15; j_gene: TRBJ2-1; abundance: -; d_gene: TRBD2; CDR3aa: CATSRGNSGGVNEQFF; CDR3nt: TGTGCCACCAGCAGGGGCAATAGCGGGGGGGTCAATGAGCAGTTCTTC
v_gene: TRBV19; j_gene: TRBJ1-5; abundance: once; d_gene: TRBD1; CDR3aa: CASREGTGEYQPQHF; CDR3nt: TGTGCCAGTAGGGAGGGGACAGGGGAATATCAGCCCCAGCATTTT
v_gene: TRBV19; j_gene: TRBJ1-4; abundance: -; d_gene: -; CDR3aa: CASSPGQGRPTNEKLFF; CDR3nt: TGTGCCAGTAGCCCGGGGCAGGGGCGCCCAACTAATGAAAAACTGTTTTTT
v_gene: TRBV5-1; j_gene: TRBJ1-2; abundance: -; d_gene: -; CDR3aa: CASSLIGSDYGYTF; CDR3nt: TGCGCCAGCAGCTTGATCGGCAGCGACTATGGCTACACCTTC
v_gene: TRBV19; j_gene: TRBJ1-5; abundance: -; d_gene: -; CDR3aa: CASSIRAGVGGQPQHF; CDR3nt: TGTGCCAGTAGTATAAGGGCAGGGGTTGGCGGTCAGCCCCAGCATTTT
v_gene: TRBV2; j_gene: TRBJ2-7; abundance: few; d_gene: TRBD1; CDR3aa: CASSNRQGHTYEQYF; CDR3nt: TGTGCCAGCAGTAACCGACAGGGGCATACCTACGAGCAGTACTTC
v_gene: TRBV29-1; j_gene: TRBJ1-2; abundance: few; d_gene: -; CDR3aa: CSVVQSNYGYTF; CDR3nt: TGCAGCGTTGTACAGTCCAACTATGGCTACACCTTC
v_gene: TRBV5-1; j_gene: TRBJ2-2; abundance: -; d_gene: TRBD2; CDR3aa: CASSLAGGGRTGELFF; CDR3nt: TGCGCCAGCAGCTTGGCCGGGGGGGGCCGCACCGGGGAGCTGTTTTTT
v_gene: TRBV6-5; j_gene: TRBJ1-5; abundance: few; d_gene: -; CDR3aa: CASSYSGVSNQPQHF; CDR3nt: TGTGCCAGCAGTTACTCAGGGGTTAGCAATCAGCCCCAGCATTTT
v_gene: TRBV5-4; j_gene: TRBJ1-1; abundance: -; d_gene: TRBD1; CDR3aa: CASSVGTGLNTEAFF; CDR3nt: TGTGCCAGCAGCGTGGGGACAGGCCTGAACACTGAAGCTTTCTTT
v_gene: TRBV12-1; j_gene: TRBJ2-2; abundance: -; d_gene: -; CDR3aa: CASSFMDRGAGELFF; CDR3nt: TGTGCCAGCAGCTTTATGGACAGGGGGGCCGGGGAGCTGTTTTTT
v_gene: TRBV7-3; j_gene: TRBJ2-7; abundance: -; d_gene: -; CDR3aa: CASSSGSEQYF; CDR3nt: TGTGCCAGCAGCTCCGGGAGCGAGCAGTACTTC
v_gene: TRBV7-2; j_gene: TRBJ2-7; abundance: few; d_gene: -; CDR3aa: CASSLQPGKWDEQYF; CDR3nt: TGTGCCAGCAGCCTCCAACCGGGGAAGTGGGACGAGCAGTACTTC
v_gene: TRBV19; j_gene: TRBJ2-5; abundance: -; d_gene: -; CDR3aa: CASSQGRETQYF; CDR3nt: TGTGCCAGTTCCCAGGGAAGGGAGACCCAGTACTTC
v_gene: TRBV5-6; j_gene: TRBJ2-7; abundance: -; d_gene: -; CDR3aa: CASSPWPRLDEQYF; CDR3nt: TGTGCCAGCAGCCCTTGGCCGAGGCTTGACGAGCAGTACTTC
v_gene: TRBV5-4; j_gene: TRBJ2-3; abundance: -; d_gene: TRBD2; CDR3aa: CASSLAGGFTDTQYF; CDR3nt: TGTGCCAGCAGCTTGGCGGGGGGTTTCACAGATACGCAGTATTTT
v_gene: TRBV27; j_gene: TRBJ2-7; abundance: few; d_gene: -; CDR3aa: CASSWQGGPQYF; CDR3nt: TGTGCCAGCAGTTGGCAGGGGGGCCCGCAGTACTTC
v_gene: TRBV11-2; j_gene: TRBJ2-1; abundance: -; d_gene: -; CDR3aa: CASSGGNEQFF; CDR3nt: TGTGCCAGCAGCGGGGGGAATGAGCAGTTCTTC
v_gene: TRBV19; j_gene: TRBJ1-5; abundance: few; d_gene: -; CDR3aa: CASSIVGSGDQPQHF; CDR3nt: TGTGCCAGTAGTATAGTTGGTTCGGGAGATCAGCCCCAGCATTTT
v_gene: TRBV29-1; j_gene: TRBJ1-2; abundance: -; d_gene: -; CDR3aa: CSVEPTGLYGYTF; CDR3nt: TGCAGCGTTGAACCAACAGGGCTCTATGGCTACACCTTC
v_gene: TRBV6-1; j_gene: TRBJ1-2; abundance: -; d_gene: -; CDR3aa: CASSGYERPINGYTF; CDR3nt: TGTGCCAGCAGTGGCTACGAACGTCCCATTAATGGCTACACCTTC
v_gene: TRBV4-3; j_gene: TRBJ2-3; abundance: -; d_gene: TRBD1; CDR3aa: CASSQADRADTQYF; CDR3nt: TGCGCCAGCAGCCAGGCGGACAGGGCAGATACGCAGTATTTT
v_gene: TRBV5-5; j_gene: TRBJ1-2; abundance: few; d_gene: TRBD1; CDR3aa: CASSLASQGLGYGYTF; CDR3nt: TGTGCCAGCAGCTTGGCCTCACAGGGGCTGGGCTATGGCTACACCTTC
v_gene: TRBV18; j_gene: TRBJ1-4; abundance: once; d_gene: -; CDR3aa: CASSPERAELFF; CDR3nt: TGTGCCAGCTCACCTGAGAGGGCGGAACTGTTTTTT
v_gene: TRBV10-3; j_gene: TRBJ2-2; abundance: -; d_gene: -; CDR3aa: CAISRENTGELFF; CDR3nt: TGTGCCATTTCCCGGGAGAACACCGGGGAGCTGTTTTTT